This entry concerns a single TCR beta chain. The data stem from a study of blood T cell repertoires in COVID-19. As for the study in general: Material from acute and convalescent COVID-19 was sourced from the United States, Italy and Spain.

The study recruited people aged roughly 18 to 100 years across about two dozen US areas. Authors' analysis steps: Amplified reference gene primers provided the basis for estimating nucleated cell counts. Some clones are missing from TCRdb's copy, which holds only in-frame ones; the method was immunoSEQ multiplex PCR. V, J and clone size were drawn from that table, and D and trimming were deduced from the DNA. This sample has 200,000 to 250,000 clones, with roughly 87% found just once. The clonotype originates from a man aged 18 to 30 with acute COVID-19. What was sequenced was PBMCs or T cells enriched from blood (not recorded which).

CDR3 sequence: CASQGQTDSNQPQHF. The DNA of the CDR3 is TGTGCCAGCCAAGGACAGACCGATAGCAATCAGCCCCAGCATTTT. The chain has TRBV6-4 and TRBJ1-5; D perhaps matches TRBD1 (6 bases). The CDR3 is 15 amino acids. The ends were cut back, 8 bases at V and 0 bases at J, with 14 bases in the middle. Germline CDR1 is MRHNA and CDR2 is SNTAGT.